The rows below give T cell receptor beta chains drawn from one sample of a study of T cells after yellow fever vaccination. TCRdb re-analysed the 5' RACE reads in MiXCR, keeping a single row per CDR3 protein. The sample holds about 400,000 distinct CDR3 sequences; 9.5% to 13% are singletons and the top ten take about 17%. This sample comprised PBMCs, obtained on the day of the first yellow fever vaccination. These receptors came from a man younger than 35 who received the YFV17D yellow fever vaccine. Each CDR3 is given with its conserved first and last residue. A D gene is named only where the DNA matches it firmly. Some rows mark clone size as missing; the rest say once, few, many or name a class of expanded clone.

J gene,V gene,D gene,clone size,CDR3 protein,CDR3 DNA
TRBJ2-1,TRBV5-1,TRBD2,few,CASSLEWTRQFF,TGCGCCAGCAGCCTGGAATGGACTAGGCAGTTCTTC
TRBJ2-5,TRBV7-3,TRBD2,few,CASSFPSGGQETQYF,TGTGCCAGCAGCTTCCCGAGCGGGGGGCAAGAGACCCAGTACTTC
TRBJ1-5,TRBV12-3/TRBV12-4,.,.,CASSIRGPQHF,TGTGCCAGCAGCATACGAGGGCCCCAGCATTTT
TRBJ1-2,TRBV19,.,.,CASSPVGNNYGYTF,TGTGCCAGCAGCCCGGTTGGGAATAACTATGGCTACACCTTC
TRBJ2-1,TRBV9,TRBD1,.,CASSVAGQGGNNEQFF,TGTGCCAGCAGCGTAGCGGGACAGGGGGGGAACAATGAGCAGTTCTTC
TRBJ1-2,TRBV7-9,.,.,CASSLFGGGNGYTF,TGTGCCAGCAGCTTATTTGGGGGAGGCAATGGCTACACCTTC
TRBJ2-6,TRBV24-1,.,.,CATSHYSSGANVLTF,TGTGCCACCAGTCACTACAGCTCTGGGGCCAACGTCCTGACTTTC
TRBJ1-5,TRBV19,.,few,CASSTSRTVYSNQPQHF,TGTGCCAGTAGTACTAGTCGGACAGTATATAGCAATCAGCCCCAGCATTTT
TRBJ2-3,TRBV18,.,many,CASSPQGIADTQYF,TGTGCCAGCTCACCACAAGGGATTGCAGATACGCAGTATTTT
TRBJ2-3,TRBV4-3,.,.,CASSQRDRDTQYF,TGCGCCAGCAGCCAACGAGACAGGGATACGCAGTATTTT
TRBJ1-6,TRBV5-1,.,.,CASSLEEGSPLHF,TGCGCCAGCAGCTTGGAGGAAGGCTCACCCCTCCACTTT
TRBJ1-2,TRBV12-3/TRBV12-4,.,.,CASSLPSGDGYTF,TGTGCCAGCAGTCTCCCATCGGGGGATGGCTACACCTTC
TRBJ2-3,TRBV18,.,.,CASSRSGTVLDTQYF,TGTGCCAGCTCACGATCCGGGACCGTCCTGGATACGCAGTATTTT
TRBJ2-2,TRBV20-1,.,.,CSARANPGHQTGELFF,TGCAGTGCTAGAGCAAACCCGGGACACCAAACCGGGGAGCTGTTTTTT
TRBJ1-4,TRBV9,.,.,CASSASPLSRARDEKLFF,TGTGCCAGCAGCGCGAGCCCCCTTTCGCGGGCTCGGGATGAAAAACTGTTTTTT
TRBJ2-7,TRBV6-5,.,few,CASSYTRTNQQYF,TGTGCCAGCAGTTACACCCGGACAAACCAGCAGTACTTC
TRBJ2-2,TRBV5-1,.,.,CASSDRSGTGELFF,TGCGCCAGCAGCGATAGGTCGGGCACCGGGGAGCTGTTTTTT
TRBJ2-3,TRBV7-6,.,few,CASSLRGSSRTDTQYF,TGTGCCAGCAGCTTACGCGGTTCTTCCCGCACAGATACGCAGTATTTT
TRBJ1-5,TRBV7-9,.,many,CASSSLGGNQPQHF,TGTGCCAGCAGCTCTCTTGGAGGCAATCAGCCCCAGCATTTT
TRBJ2-3,TRBV9,.,few,CASSPQYLRDTQYF,TGTGCCAGCAGCCCTCAATACCTCCGGGATACGCAGTATTTT
TRBJ2-7,TRBV6-1,.,.,CASSPAGSAYEQYF,TGTGCCAGCAGTCCAGCTGGTTCGGCCTACGAGCAGTACTTC
TRBJ1-2,TRBV12-5,.,many,CASGPPGGANTGYTF,TGTGCTAGTGGGCCCCCCGGGGGGGCAAATACTGGCTACACCTTC
TRBJ2-3,TRBV7-2,.,.,CASSEWASLSTDTQYF,TGTGCCAGCAGCGAGTGGGCTAGCCTTTCGACAGATACGCAGTATTTT